This T cell receptor beta chain was profiled in a study of CD8+CD57+ T cells in acquired aplastic anemia. CDR1 is MNHEY, CDR2 SVGAGI, per germline. Trimming cost V 6 bases and J 5 bases; bases outside gene matches: 7. The CDR3 is 14 amino acids. TCR beta VDJ and CDR3 profiling used genomic DNA as template. TCRdb re-derived calls from the reads in MiXCR, one entry per CDR3 protein. The table records some 200,000 distinct CDR3 sequences, 61% of them present only once. The clonotype originates from a human donor in good health. V gene TRBV6-5 combines with J gene TRBJ2-5; 9 bases align to TRBD1. Sequenced: sorted CD4+, CD8+, or CD8+CD57+ T cells (not recorded which) from PBMCs. CDR3: CASRTGGQRETQYF. The DNA for the CDR3 is TGTGCCAGCAGAACAGGGGGCCAGAGGGAGACCCAGTACTTC.